This T cell receptor beta chain was found in a study of control samples from healthy donors and cancer patients. CDR3 length equals 13 residues. Between the trimmed V and J ends, which lost 4 bases and 6 bases, there was a span of 12 bases. Sequencing was performed with immunoSEQ multiplex PCR; in TCRdb, only in-frame clones are kept and a portion is missing. Of tens of thousands of clones in the sample, approximately 89% were seen once. The sequencing input was PBMCs. The chain has TRBV12-3 or TRBV12-4 and TRBJ1-2; the D gene is possibly TRBD1 (5 bases). The sequence came from a man between 35 and 55 years old with colorectal cancer. The CDR3, as DNA: TGTGCCAGCAGTTACAAGGGGATCAATGGCTACACCTTC. Amino acids: CASSYKGINGYTF.